The present TCR beta chain was sequenced within a study of T cells expressing NK-cell markers. The CDR3 consists of 15 residues. The germline CDR1 and CDR2 sequences are DFQATT and SNEGSKA (reference sequence). TCRdb reprocessed the 5' RACE reads and keeps a single row for each CDR3 protein, giving no DNA. The repertoire shows roughly 390,000 distinct CDR3 sequences; the top ten hold under 6.5%. The chain links TRBV20-1 to TRBJ2-7; the TCRdb call, TRBD2, lacks DNA for checking. Sequencing was done on a sample of blood T cells: a sorted CD56 or NKG2C T cell subset, CD4+ or CD8+ T cells, or bulk PBMC T cells (not recorded which). This receptor was identified in a man aged 18 to 69 in good health. The CDR3 here is CSAMFQRGSSYEQYF.